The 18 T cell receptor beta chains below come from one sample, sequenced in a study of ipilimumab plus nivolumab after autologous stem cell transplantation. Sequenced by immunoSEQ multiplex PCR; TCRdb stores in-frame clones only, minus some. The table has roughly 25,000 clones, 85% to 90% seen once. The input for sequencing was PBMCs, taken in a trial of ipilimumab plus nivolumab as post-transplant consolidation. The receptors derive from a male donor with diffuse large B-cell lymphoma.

The CDR3 DNA sequence: TGTGCCAGCAGCCCCCGGGACAGAAGAGCACAGGATACGCAGTATTTT. This translates into CASSPRDRRAQDTQYF. This chain joins TRBV7-2 and TRBJ2-3; 7 positions match TRBD1. Germline trimming cut 5 bases from V and 6 bases from J; bases unmatched to any gene: 14. In germline, CDR1 is SGHTA, CDR2 FQGNSA. The CDR3 is made up of 16 amino acids.

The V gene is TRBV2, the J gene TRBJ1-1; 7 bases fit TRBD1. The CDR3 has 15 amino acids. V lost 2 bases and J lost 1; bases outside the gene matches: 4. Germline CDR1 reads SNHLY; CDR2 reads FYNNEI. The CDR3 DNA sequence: TGTGCCAGCAGTGAATTAGGGACAGCGAACACTGAAGCTTTCTTT. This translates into CASSELGTANTEAFF.

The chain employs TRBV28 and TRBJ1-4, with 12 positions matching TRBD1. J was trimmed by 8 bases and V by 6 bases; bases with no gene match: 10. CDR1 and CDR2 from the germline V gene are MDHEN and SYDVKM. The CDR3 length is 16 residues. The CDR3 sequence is CASSPRGTGGREKLFF. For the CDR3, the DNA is TGTGCCAGCAGCCCAAGAGGGACAGGGGGCCGGGAAAAACTGTTTTTT. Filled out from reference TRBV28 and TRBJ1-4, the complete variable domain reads DVKVTQSSRYLVKRTGEKVFLECVQDMDHENMFWYRQDPGLGLRLIYFSYDVKMKEKGDIPEGYSVSREKKERFSLILESASTNQTSMYLCASSPRGTGGREKLFFGSGTQLSVL.

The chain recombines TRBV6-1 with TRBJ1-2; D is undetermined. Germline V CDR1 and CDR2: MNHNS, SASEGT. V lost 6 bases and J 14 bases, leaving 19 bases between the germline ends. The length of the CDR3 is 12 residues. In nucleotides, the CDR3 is TGTGCCAGCAGAGAAAGGGAATGGGAGGAGACCTTC. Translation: CASREREWEETF.

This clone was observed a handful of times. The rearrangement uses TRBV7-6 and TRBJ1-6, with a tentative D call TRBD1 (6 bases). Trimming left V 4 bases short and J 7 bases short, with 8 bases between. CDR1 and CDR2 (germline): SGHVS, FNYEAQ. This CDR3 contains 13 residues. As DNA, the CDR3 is TGTGCCAGCAGCTCCGACAGGAATTCACCCCTCCACTTT. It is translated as CASSSDRNSPLHF. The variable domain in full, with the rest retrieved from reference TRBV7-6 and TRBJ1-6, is GAGVSQSPRYKVTKRGQDVALRCDPISGHVSLYWYRQALGQGPEFLTYFNYEAQQDKSGLPNDRFSAERPEGSISTLTIQRTEQRDSAMYRCASSSDRNSPLHFGNGTRLTVT.

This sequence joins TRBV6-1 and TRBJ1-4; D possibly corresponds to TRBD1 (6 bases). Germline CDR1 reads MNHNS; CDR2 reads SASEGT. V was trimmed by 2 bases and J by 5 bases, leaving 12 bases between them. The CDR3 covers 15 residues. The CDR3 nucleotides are TGTGCCAGCAGTGAAACTTGGGGGGCCAATGAAAAACTGTTTTTT. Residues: CASSETWGANEKLFF.

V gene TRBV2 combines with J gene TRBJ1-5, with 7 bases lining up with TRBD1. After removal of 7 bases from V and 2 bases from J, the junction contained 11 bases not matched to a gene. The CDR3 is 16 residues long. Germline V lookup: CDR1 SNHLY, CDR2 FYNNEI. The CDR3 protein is CASTAGQQGGNQPQHF. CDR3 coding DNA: TGTGCCAGCACGGCAGGGCAGCAGGGGGGCAATCAGCCCCAGCATTTT.

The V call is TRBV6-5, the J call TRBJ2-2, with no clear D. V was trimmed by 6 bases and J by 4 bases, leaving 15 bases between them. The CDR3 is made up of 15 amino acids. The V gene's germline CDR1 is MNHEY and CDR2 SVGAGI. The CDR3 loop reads CASSRQSVVTGELFF. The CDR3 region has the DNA TGTGCCAGCAGCCGCCAGTCCGTAGTCACCGGGGAGCTGTTTTTT.

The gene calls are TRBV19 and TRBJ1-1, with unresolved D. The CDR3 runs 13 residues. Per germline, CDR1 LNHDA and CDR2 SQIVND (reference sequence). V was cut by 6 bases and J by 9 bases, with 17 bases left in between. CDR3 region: CASSTTAGLKAFF. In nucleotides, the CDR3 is TGTGCCAGTAGCACCACCGCAGGATTGAAAGCTTTCTTT.

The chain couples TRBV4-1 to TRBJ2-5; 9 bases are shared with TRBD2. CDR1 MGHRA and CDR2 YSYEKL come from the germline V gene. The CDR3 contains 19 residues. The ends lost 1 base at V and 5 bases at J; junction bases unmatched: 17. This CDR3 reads CASSQAERGGGGGWETQYF. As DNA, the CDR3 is TGCGCCAGCAGCCAAGCAGAGAGGGGCGGCGGGGGGGGTTGGGAGACCCAGTACTTC.

The DNA of the CDR3 is TGTGCCAGCAGTTACTCAGCTATGGGACCCAGCTATGGCTACACCTTC. This encodes CASSYSAMGPSYGYTF. The genes are TRBV6-5 and TRBJ1-2, with TRBD1 as a possible D gene (5 bases). This CDR3 spans 16 amino acids. The V end was cut by 0 bases, the J end by 4 bases, with 15 bases between. The germline V gene encodes CDR1 MNHEY and CDR2 SVGAGI.

The CDR3 sequence is CASSATMNTEAFF. The CDR3 DNA sequence: TGTGCCAGCAGTGCTACCATGAACACTGAAGCTTTCTTT. The chain combines TRBV6-5 with TRBJ1-1; D is unclear. Germline CDR1 is MNHEY and CDR2 is SVGAGI. The CDR3 length is 13 residues. V lost 5 bases, J lost 0 bases, and 7 bases lay in between.

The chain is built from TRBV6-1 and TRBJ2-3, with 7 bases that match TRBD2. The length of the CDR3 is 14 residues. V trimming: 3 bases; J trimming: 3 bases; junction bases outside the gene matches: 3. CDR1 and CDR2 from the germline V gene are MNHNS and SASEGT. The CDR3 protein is CASSDAGVTDTQYF. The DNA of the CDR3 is TGTGCCAGCAGTGATGCGGGGGTGACAGATACGCAGTATTTT.

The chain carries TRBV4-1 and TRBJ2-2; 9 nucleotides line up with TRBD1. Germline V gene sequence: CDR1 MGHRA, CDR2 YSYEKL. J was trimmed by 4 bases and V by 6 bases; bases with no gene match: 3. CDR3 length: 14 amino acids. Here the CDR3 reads CASRGQGSTGELFF. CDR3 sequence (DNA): TGCGCCAGCAGAGGACAGGGGAGCACCGGGGAGCTGTTTTTT.

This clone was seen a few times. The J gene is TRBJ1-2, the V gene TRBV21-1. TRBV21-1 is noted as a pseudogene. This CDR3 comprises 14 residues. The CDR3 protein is CASSKIRECSGYTF. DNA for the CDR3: TGTGCCAGCAGCAAGATTCGCGAGTGTAGTGGCTACACCTTC.

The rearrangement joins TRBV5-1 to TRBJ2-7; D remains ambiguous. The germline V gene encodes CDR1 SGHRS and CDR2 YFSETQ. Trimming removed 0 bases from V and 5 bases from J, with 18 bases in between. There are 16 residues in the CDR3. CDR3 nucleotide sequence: TGCGCCAGCAGCTTGGCCCCAGCTAGTGGCGCCGACGAGCAGTACTTC. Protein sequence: CASSLAPASGADEQYF.

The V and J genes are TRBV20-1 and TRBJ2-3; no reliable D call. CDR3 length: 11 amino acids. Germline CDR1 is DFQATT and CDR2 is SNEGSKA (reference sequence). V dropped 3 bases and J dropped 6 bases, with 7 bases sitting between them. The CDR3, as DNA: TGCAGTGCTAGTGGGTCGGATACGCAGTATTTT. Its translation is CSASGSDTQYF.

CDR3 DNA sequence: TGTGCCAGCAGCTTAAGTGCGGCAGCAAACACCATATATTTT. It specifies CASSLSAAANTIYF. J is TRBJ1-3 and V is TRBV11-2; D ambiguous. Per germline, CDR1 SGHAT and CDR2 FQNNGV. V lost 2 bases and J lost 6, with 11 bases in between. The CDR3 runs to 14 residues.